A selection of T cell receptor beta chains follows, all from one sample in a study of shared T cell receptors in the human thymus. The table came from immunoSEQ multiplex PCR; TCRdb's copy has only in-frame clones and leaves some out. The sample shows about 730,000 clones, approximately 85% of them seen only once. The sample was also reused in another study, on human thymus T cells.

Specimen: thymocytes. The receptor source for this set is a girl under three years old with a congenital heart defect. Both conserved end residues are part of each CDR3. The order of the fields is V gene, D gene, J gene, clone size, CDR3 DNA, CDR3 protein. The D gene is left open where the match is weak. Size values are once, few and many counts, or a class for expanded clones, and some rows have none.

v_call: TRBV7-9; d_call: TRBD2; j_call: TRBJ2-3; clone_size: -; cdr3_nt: TGTGCCAGCAGCTTAACTGCCCAAGGGCTAGCGGTCAGGGATACGCAGTATTTT; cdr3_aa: CASSLTAQGLAVRDTQYF
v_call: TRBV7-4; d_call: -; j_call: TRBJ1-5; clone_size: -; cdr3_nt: TGTGCCAGCAGCTTACCCGGGGGGGGTGGCAATCAGCCCCAGCATTTT; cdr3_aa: CASSLPGGGGNQPQHF
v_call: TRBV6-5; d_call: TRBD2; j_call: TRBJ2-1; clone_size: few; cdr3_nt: TGTGCCAGCATGAGCGGGGCGGGGAAAACGCAGTTCTTC; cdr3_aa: CASMSGAGKTQFF
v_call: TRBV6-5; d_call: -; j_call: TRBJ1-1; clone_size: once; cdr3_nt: TGTGCCAGCAGGTATCTCGACCGGGGCACTGAAGCTTTCTTT; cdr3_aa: CASRYLDRGTEAFF
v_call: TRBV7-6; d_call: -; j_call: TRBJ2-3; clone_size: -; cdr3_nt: TGTGCCAGCAGCCCGGATAAACCAGGGGAGGGAGATACGCAGTATTTT; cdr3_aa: CASSPDKPGEGDTQYF
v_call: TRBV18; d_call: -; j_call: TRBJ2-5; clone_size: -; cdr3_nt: TGTGCCAGCTCACTACAAGAGACCCAGTACTTC; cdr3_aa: CASSLQETQYF
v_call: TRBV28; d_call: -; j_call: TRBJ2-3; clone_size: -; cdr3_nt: -; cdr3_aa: CASSFFSLDRDTDTQYF
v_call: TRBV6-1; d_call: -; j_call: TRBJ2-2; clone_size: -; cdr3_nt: TGTGCCAGCAGAATTAGCGGAGGTAACACCGGGGAGCTGTTTTTT; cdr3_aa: CASRISGGNTGELFF
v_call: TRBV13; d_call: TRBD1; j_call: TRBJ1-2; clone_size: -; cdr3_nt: TGTGCCAGCAGCCCAAAGGACAGGAAAGGCTACACCTTC; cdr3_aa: CASSPKDRKGYTF
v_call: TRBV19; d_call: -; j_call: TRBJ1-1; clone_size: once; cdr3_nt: TGTGCCAGTACCAAAACCGGGGCTGAAGCTTTCTTT; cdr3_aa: CASTKTGAEAFF
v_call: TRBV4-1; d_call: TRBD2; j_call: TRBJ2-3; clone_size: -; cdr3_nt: TGCGCCAGCAGCCATGACTTCACTAGCGGGGGGGCGGGCACAGATACGCAGTATTTT; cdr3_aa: CASSHDFTSGGAGTDTQYF
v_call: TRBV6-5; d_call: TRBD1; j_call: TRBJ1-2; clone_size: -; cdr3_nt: TGTGCCAGCAGGGGCGACAGGGGCAACTATGGCTACACCTTC; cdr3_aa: CASRGDRGNYGYTF
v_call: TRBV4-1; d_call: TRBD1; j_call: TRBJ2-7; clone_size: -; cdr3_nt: TGCGCCAGCAGCCCCTACCTGACAGGGAACTACGAGCAGTACTTC; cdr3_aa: CASSPYLTGNYEQYF
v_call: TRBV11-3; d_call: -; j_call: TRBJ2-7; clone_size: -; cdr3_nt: TGTGCCAGCAGCGCTGGACAAGCCTACGAGCAGTACTTC; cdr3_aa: CASSAGQAYEQYF
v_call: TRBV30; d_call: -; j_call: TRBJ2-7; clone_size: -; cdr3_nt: TGTGCCTGGAGTCGTGGGGCCTCCTACGAGCAGTACTTC; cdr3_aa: CAWSRGASYEQYF
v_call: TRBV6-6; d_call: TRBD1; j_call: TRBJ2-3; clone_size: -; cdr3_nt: TGTGCCAGCAGTTACTCCCCGGGACAGGGGGTGTATTTT; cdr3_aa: CASSYSPGQGVYF
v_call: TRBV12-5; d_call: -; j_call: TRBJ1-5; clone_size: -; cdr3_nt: TGTGCTAGTGGCCCAGACTCAAGCAATCAGCCCCAGCATTTT; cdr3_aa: CASGPDSSNQPQHF
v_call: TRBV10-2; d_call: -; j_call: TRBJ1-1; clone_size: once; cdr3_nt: TGCGCCAGCAGTGAATACGACTGGGCGGGGAGTGGGGTATACACTGAAGCTTTCTTT; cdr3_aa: CASSEYDWAGSGVYTEAFF
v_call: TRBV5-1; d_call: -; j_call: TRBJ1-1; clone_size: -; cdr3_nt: TGCGCCAGCAGCTTGGGGAGGAGAATCACGAACACTGAAGCTTTCTTT; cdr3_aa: CASSLGRRITNTEAFF
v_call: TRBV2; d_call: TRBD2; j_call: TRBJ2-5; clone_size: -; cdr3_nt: TGTGCCAGCAGTGCGGAGCGGGGGACGGAAGGGACCCAGTACTTC; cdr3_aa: CASSAERGTEGTQYF
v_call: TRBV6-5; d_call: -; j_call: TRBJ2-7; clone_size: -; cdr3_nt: TGTGCCAGCAGCCCCAGGGGGGATATGGAGGAGCAGTACTTC; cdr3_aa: CASSPRGDMEEQYF
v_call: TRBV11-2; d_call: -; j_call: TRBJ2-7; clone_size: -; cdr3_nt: TGTGCCAGCAGCTTATTCGGGCCGTGGCAGGGTTACGAGCAGTACTTC; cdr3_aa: CASSLFGPWQGYEQYF
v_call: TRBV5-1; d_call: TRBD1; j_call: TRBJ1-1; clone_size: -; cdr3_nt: TGCGCCAGCTCACAGGGGACCCTGAACACTGAAGCTTTCTTT; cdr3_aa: CASSQGTLNTEAFF
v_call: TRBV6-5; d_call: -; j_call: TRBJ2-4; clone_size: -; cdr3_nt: TGTGCCAGCAGTTATCGGCCCCAGGGCATTCAGTACTTC; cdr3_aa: CASSYRPQGIQYF
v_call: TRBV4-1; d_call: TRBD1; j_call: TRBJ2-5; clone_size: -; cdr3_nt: TGCGCCAGCAGCCCAGGGACAGACCCCAAGAGACCCCAGTACTTC; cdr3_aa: CASSPGTDPKRPQYF
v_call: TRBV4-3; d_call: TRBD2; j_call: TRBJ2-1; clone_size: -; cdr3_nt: TGCGCCAGCAGCTCCTGGACTAGCGGGGTTGGTGAGCAGTTCTTC; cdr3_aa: CASSSWTSGVGEQFF
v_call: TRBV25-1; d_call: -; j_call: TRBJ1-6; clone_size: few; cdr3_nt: TGTGCCAGCGCTGTGAGTAGCAATTCACCCCTCCACTTT; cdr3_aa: CASAVSSNSPLHF
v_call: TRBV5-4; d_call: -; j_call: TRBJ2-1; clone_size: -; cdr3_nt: TGTGCCAGCAGCTTGGGTTCCGTGGACAGTACTAAAAGGAACAATGAGCAGTTCTTC; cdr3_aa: CASSLGSVDSTKRNNEQFF
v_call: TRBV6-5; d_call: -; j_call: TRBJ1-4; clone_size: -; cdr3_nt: TGTGCCAGCAAGGTCCTGGCACAGCCCGAAAAACTGTTTTTT; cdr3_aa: CASKVLAQPEKLFF
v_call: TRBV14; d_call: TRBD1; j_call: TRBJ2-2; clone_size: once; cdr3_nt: TGTGCCAGCAGGGCAGGGGGAAAAGACGCCGGGGAGCTGTTTTTT; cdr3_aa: CASRAGGKDAGELFF
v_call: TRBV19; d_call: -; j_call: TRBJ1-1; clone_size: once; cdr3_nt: TGTGCCACGGCGGGTTGGACTGAAGCTTTCTTT; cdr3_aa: CATAGWTEAFF
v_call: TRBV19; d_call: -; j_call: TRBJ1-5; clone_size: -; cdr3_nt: TGTGCCAGTAGTATGAGGATCTACAATCAGCCCCAGCATTTT; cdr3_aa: CASSMRIYNQPQHF
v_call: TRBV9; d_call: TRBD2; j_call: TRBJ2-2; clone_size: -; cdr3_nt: TGTGCCAGCAGCGTATCGCCAGCGGGGGCCGGGGAGCTGTTTTTT; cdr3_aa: CASSVSPAGAGELFF
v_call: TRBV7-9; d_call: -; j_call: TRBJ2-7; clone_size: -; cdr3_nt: TGTGCCAGCAGCTTAGGAGGGTCGGGAGCCCGAAACCACTACGAGCAGTACTTC; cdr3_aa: CASSLGGSGARNHYEQYF
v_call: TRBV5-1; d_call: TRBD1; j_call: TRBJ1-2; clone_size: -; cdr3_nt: TGCGCCAGCAGCTACCAACAGGGGGCAGGGTATGGCTACACCTTC; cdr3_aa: CASSYQQGAGYGYTF
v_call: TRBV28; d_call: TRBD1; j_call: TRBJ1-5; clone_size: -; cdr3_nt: TGTGCCAGCAGTTTGCGGGACAGTCGACGGTTGGGCAATCAGCCCCAGCATTTT; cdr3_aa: CASSLRDSRRLGNQPQHF
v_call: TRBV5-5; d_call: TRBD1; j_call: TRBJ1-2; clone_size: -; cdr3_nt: TGTGCCAGCAGCCTACTCGACAGGGGACGGTTCTATGGCTACACCTTC; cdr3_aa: CASSLLDRGRFYGYTF
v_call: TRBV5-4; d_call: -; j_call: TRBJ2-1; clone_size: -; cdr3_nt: TGTGCCAGCAGCTTTAAGGGGGACGACCACTCCTACAATGAGCAGTTCTTC; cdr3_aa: CASSFKGDDHSYNEQFF
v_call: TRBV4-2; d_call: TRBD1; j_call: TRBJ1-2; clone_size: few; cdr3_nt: TGTGCCAGCAGCCACCCCCCAGGAGGGGATGCGGGACAGAACTATGGCTACACCTTC; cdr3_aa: CASSHPPGGDAGQNYGYTF
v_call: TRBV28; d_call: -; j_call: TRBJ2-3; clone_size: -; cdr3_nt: TGTGCCAGCAGTTTAGAGGGAAGCACAGATACGCAGTATTTT; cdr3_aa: CASSLEGSTDTQYF
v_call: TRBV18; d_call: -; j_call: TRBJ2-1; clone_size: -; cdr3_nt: TGTGCCAGCTCACCTATCGGCTCGCAGGCCCCCTACAATGAGCAGTTCTTC; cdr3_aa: CASSPIGSQAPYNEQFF
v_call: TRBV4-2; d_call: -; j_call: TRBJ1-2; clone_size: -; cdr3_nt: TGTGCCAGCAGCCCCTGGTACAGGGAGAGCTACACCTTC; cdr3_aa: CASSPWYRESYTF
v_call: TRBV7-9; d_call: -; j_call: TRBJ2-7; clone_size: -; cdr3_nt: TGTGCCAGCAGCTTATGGCAGGTTCAACCCTACGAGCAGTACTTC; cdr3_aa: CASSLWQVQPYEQYF
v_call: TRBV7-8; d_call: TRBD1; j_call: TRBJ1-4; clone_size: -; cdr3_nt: TGTGCCAGCAGCTTAGACAGGGGTGGGAATGAAAAACTGTTTTTT; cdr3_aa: CASSLDRGGNEKLFF
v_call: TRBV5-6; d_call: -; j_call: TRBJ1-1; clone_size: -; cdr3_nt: TGTGCCAGCAGCTCGAAGTGGGACAAGAACACTGAAGCTTTCTTT; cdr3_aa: CASSSKWDKNTEAFF
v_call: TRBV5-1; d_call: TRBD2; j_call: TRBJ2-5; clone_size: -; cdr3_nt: TGCGCCAGCAGAGGTGGGACTAGCGGAGAGACCCAGTACTTC; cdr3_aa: CASRGGTSGETQYF
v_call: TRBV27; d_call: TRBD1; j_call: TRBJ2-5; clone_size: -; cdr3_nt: TGTGCCAGCAAAAACGGACAGGGACCAGCCCAAGAGACCCAGTACTTC; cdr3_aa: CASKNGQGPAQETQYF
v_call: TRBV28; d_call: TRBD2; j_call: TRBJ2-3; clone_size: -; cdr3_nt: TGTGCCAGCAGTTTTGTAGCGGGGGGCACAGATACGCAGTATTTT; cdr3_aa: CASSFVAGGTDTQYF